The 26 T cell receptor beta chains below come from one sample, sequenced in a study of T cells in Graves' hyperthyroidism and ophthalmopathy. It was RNA transcripts that yielded the amplified TCR beta CDR3 regions. HTBI primers were employed in a first-round RT-PCR of the TCR CDR3. TCRdb re-called the multiplex PCR reads through MiXCR, storing one row per CDR3 protein. Of 300,000 to 450,000 distinct CDR3 sequences in the sample, roughly 18% are singletons; the top ten hold roughly two fifths. Sequences were obtained from blood. The receptor source for this set is a man aged 18 to 29 with Graves' ophthalmopathy.

This chain links TRBV28 with TRBJ2-7; 9 bases match TRBD1. The junction had 10 bases not matched to a gene; V was cut back by 5 bases and J by 5 bases. The CDR3 contains 15 residues. Germline V gene lookup returns CDR1 MDHEN and CDR2 SYDVKM. For the CDR3, the DNA is TGTGCCAGCAGTGCCCCGGGACAGGGTGTTGACGAGCAGTACTTC. It specifies CASSAPGQGVDEQYF.

This clonotype was picked up many times. The gene calls are TRBV6-2 or TRBV6-3 and TRBJ2-3, with TRBD1 matching 9 bases. Germline V gives CDR1 MNHEY, CDR2 SVGEGT. V lost 1 base and J lost 2; bases outside the gene matches: 10. The CDR3 runs 18 residues. Here the CDR3 reads CASSYFPIQGAITDTQYF. The CDR3 nucleotides are TGTGCCAGCAGTTACTTCCCAATACAGGGGGCAATCACAGATACGCAGTATTTT.

There are many counts of this clonotype. The rearrangement links TRBV7-2 to TRBJ2-3, with D maybe TRBD2 (5 bases). V gave up 3 bases and J gave up 8 bases, with 18 bases separating them. Germline CDR1 SGHTA, CDR2 FQGNSA. CDR3 length: 15 amino acids. The CDR3 loop is CASSFRRLGAGTQYF. In DNA form, the CDR3 reads TGTGCCAGCAGCTTTAGGCGGCTGGGAGCCGGTACGCAGTATTTT.

This clonotype was counted ten times or more. This chain links TRBV7-9 with TRBJ2-5, with D possibly TRBD2 on 5 matching bases. The CDR3 extends over 16 amino acids. V gave up 4 bases and J gave up 1 base, with 16 bases separating them. Germline V CDR1 and CDR2: SEHNR, FQNEAQ (reference sequence). CDR3 sequence (DNA): TGTGCCAGCAGCTCTCAAGCGGCAGTGATCCAAGAGACCCAGTACTTC. Encoded protein: CASSSQAAVIQETQYF.

Ten or more counts support this clonotype. The J gene is TRBJ1-5, the V gene TRBV4-1; D is undetermined. The germline V gene has CDR1 MGHRA and CDR2 YSYEKL. This CDR3 has 15 residues. V gave up 0 bases and J gave up 3 bases, with 9 bases separating them. The CDR3 reads CASSQDHGTNQPQHF. The DNA of the CDR3 is TGCGCCAGCAGCCAAGATCACGGTACCAATCAGCCCCAGCATTTT.

The chain has TRBV28 and TRBJ1-4, with TRBD1 matching over 9 bases. The CDR3 is 15 residues long. With V trimmed by 4 bases and J by 8 bases, 8 bases remained unmatched. Germline lookup yields CDR1 MDHEN and CDR2 SYDVKM. CDR3 loop: CASSSNRGLGEKLFF. The CDR3, as DNA: TGTGCCAGCAGTTCCAACAGGGGGCTCGGAGAAAAACTGTTTTTT. Complete variable domain (other parts from reference TRBV28 and TRBJ1-4): DVKVTQSSRYLVKRTGEKVFLECVQDMDHENMFWYRQDPGLGLRLIYFSYDVKMKEKGDIPEGYSVSREKKERFSLILESASTNQTSMYLCASSSNRGLGEKLFFGSGTQLSVL.

CDR3 protein: CASTRDSVNQPQHF. DNA of the CDR3: TGTGCCAGCACCCGGGACAGTGTCAATCAGCCCCAGCATTTT. This chain joins TRBV28 and TRBJ1-5, with TRBD1 matching over 7 bases. CDR1 MDHEN and CDR2 SYDVKM come from the germline V gene. J was trimmed by 3 bases and V by 7 bases; bases with no gene match: 6. The CDR3 totals 14 residues.

V and J are TRBV9 and TRBJ2-7, with TRBD1 matching over 9 bases. The germline gives CDR1 SGDLS, CDR2 YYNGEE. The trim removed 3 bases at V and 2 bases at J, leaving 6 bases unmatched. This CDR3 spans 15 amino acids. This chain's CDR3 is CASSAAGTGTYEQYF. The CDR3 DNA reads as TGTGCCAGCAGCGCAGCCGGGACAGGGACCTACGAGCAGTACTTC.

This clonotype was seen a handful of times. The chain has TRBV9 and TRBJ1-4; 10 nucleotides align to TRBD1. The CDR3 covers 17 residues. Germline CDR1 reads SGDLS; CDR2 reads YYNGEE. Germline trimming cut 3 bases from V and 6 bases from J; bases unmatched to any gene: 11. The CDR3 sequence: CASSGRDRGRGDEKLFF. The CDR3 DNA is TGTGCCAGCAGCGGCCGGGACAGGGGCCGTGGTGATGAAAAACTGTTTTTT.

The chain uses TRBV20-1 and TRBJ1-6; 7 nucleotides agree with TRBD1. This CDR3 is built from 13 residues. V was pared by 4 bases and J by 8 bases, with 5 bases of the junction left unmatched. CDR1 and CDR2 from the germline V gene are DFQATT and SNEGSKA (reference sequence). CDR3 protein: CSATDRIHSPLHF. The DNA for the CDR3 is TGCAGTGCTACGGACAGGATTCATTCACCCCTCCACTTT.

The V gene is TRBV28, the J gene TRBJ2-7; 8 bases align to TRBD2. V trimming: 6 bases; J trimming: 7 bases; junction bases outside the gene matches: 14. The CDR3 runs 15 residues. CDR1 and CDR2 from the germline V gene are MDHEN and SYDVKM. CDR3 sequence: CASSQEGTGGQEQYF. The CDR3 nucleotides read TGTGCCAGCAGCCAAGAAGGGACGGGGGGGCAAGAGCAGTACTTC.

This clonotype showed up just a few times. This chain uses TRBV10-2 with TRBJ1-1, with 7 nucleotides matching TRBD1. V was clipped by 2 bases and J by 5 bases; unmatched bases: 5. Germline-derived CDR1 and CDR2 are WSHSY and SAAADI. This CDR3 spans 14 amino acids. The CDR3 is CASSETGVGTEAFF. CDR3 in DNA: TGCGCCAGCAGTGAGACAGGGGTAGGGACTGAAGCTTTCTTT.

The chain carries TRBV2 and TRBJ1-1; TRBD1 agrees at 7 bases. The trim removed 6 bases at V and 7 bases at J, leaving 11 bases unmatched. Germline V CDR1 and CDR2: SNHLY, FYNNEI. The CDR3 loop spans 14 amino acids. The DNA of the CDR3 is TGTGCCAGCAGCGCCCACCGGGACAGCCTTGAAGCTTTCTTT. Protein product: CASSAHRDSLEAFF.

The chain has TRBV6-1 and TRBJ2-1; the match to TRBD1 covers 9 bases. Germline CDR1 reads MNHNS; CDR2 reads SASEGT. V lost 7 bases and J lost 2; bases outside the gene matches: 6. The CDR3 is 15 residues long. CDR3 nucleotide sequence: TGTGCCAGCACCCCTCGGGACAGGGCCTACAATGAGCAGTTCTTC. Amino acid sequence: CASTPRDRAYNEQFF.

This clonotype was counted ten times or more. The chain carries TRBV28 and TRBJ2-7; D gene unclear. Germline CDR1 MDHEN, CDR2 SYDVKM. The ends were cut back, 6 bases at V and 0 bases at J, with 12 bases in the middle. There are 14 residues in the CDR3. The CDR3 spells CASSDRTASYEQYF. DNA for the CDR3: TGTGCCAGCAGCGACCGGACGGCCTCCTACGAGCAGTACTTC.

The chain joins TRBV29-1 to TRBJ2-5; the D call may be TRBD1 or TRBD2 (5 bases each). CDR1 SQVTM and CDR2 ANQGSEA come from the germline V gene. The CDR3 is 12 residues long. The CDR3 sequence is CSTWGSEETQYF. CDR3 DNA sequence: TGCTCGACATGGGGGTCCGAGGAGACCCAGTACTTC.

The rearrangement joins TRBV5-5 to TRBJ1-2; D perhaps matches TRBD1 (5 bases). Trimming left V 3 bases short and J 4 bases short, with 13 bases between. The CDR3 is 14 amino acids. Germline CDR1 SGHKS, CDR2 YYEKEE (reference sequence). CDR3 in DNA: TGTGCCAGCAGCTCCCCCTTGGGGGTCTATGGCTACACCTTC. This translates into CASSSPLGVYGYTF.

This clonotype has a handful of counts. The chain carries TRBV4-2 and TRBJ1-2; D is uncertain. Deletions cut 0 bases from V and 4 bases from J, with 9 bases between. Germline values: CDR1 LGHNA, CDR2 YNFKEQ. The CDR3 extends over 14 amino acids. CDR3 residues: CASSQETDPYGYTF. The DNA of the CDR3 is TGTGCCAGCAGCCAAGAAACAGACCCCTATGGCTACACCTTC.

The CDR3 loop is CASSPSSVEGSSYEQYF. The CDR3 bases are TGTGCCAGCTCACCATCCTCGGTTGAGGGAAGCTCCTACGAGCAGTACTTC. The rearrangement joins TRBV27 to TRBJ2-7, with TRBD2 as a possible D gene (5 bases). Germline V CDR1 and CDR2: MNHEY, SMNVEV (reference sequence). The CDR3 contains 17 residues. Trimming took 8 bases from V and 0 from J, leaving 23 bases between them.

V and J are TRBV19 and TRBJ1-2; maybe TRBD1 (5 bases). CDR1 and CDR2 (germline): LNHDA, SQIVND (reference sequence). Trimming shortened V by 4 bases and J by 5 bases, and 14 bases separated the two germline ends. The CDR3 runs to 14 residues. The CDR3 is CASSTETVQYGYTF. The CDR3 DNA sequence: TGTGCCAGTAGTACCGAGACAGTCCAGTATGGCTACACCTTC. Full variable domain (rest looked up from reference TRBV19 and TRBJ1-2): DGGITQSPKYLFRKEGQNVTLSCEQNLNHDAMYWYRQDPGQGLRLIYYSQIVNDFQKGDIAEGYSVSREKKESFPLTVTSAQKNPTAFYLCASSTETVQYGYTFGSGTRLTVV.

Notes on this clonotype: A much larger clonotype is one base distant, so this may be a read error. The chain has TRBV28 and TRBJ2-7; 8 nucleotides line up with TRBD1. The germline V gene has CDR1 MDHEN and CDR2 SYDVKM. This CDR3 has 14 residues. The trim removed 8 bases at V and 3 bases at J, leaving 9 bases unmatched. The CDR3, as DNA: TGTGCCAGCTCACCATTCGGACAGGGCTACGAGCAGTACTTC. Encoded protein: CASSPFGQGYEQYF.

The gene calls are TRBV27 and TRBJ2-2; 11 nucleotides agree with TRBD2. The CDR3 runs 16 residues. J gave up 3 bases and V 5 bases, and 5 bases lay outside the gene matches. CDR1 and CDR2 from the germline V gene are MNHEY and SMNVEV (reference sequence). The DNA for the CDR3 is TGTGCCAGCAGTCCCTTAGCGGGGGGGCACACCGGGGAGCTGTTTTTT. This gives the protein CASSPLAGGHTGELFF.

Many counts were recorded for this clonotype. The V and J genes are TRBV3-1 and TRBJ1-2, with TRBD1 matching over 7 bases. Germline values: CDR1 LGHDT, CDR2 YNNKEL (reference sequence). Trimming cost V 1 base and J 4 bases; bases outside gene matches: 6. The CDR3 has 15 residues. CDR3 in DNA: TGTGCCAGCAGCCAAGCAGGGGGAGGTGGCTATGGCTACACCTTC. This translates into CASSQAGGGGYGYTF.

CDR3 protein: CAGDRGRARETQYF. CDR3 sequence (DNA): TGTGCCGGGGACAGGGGAAGGGCGAGGGAGACCCAGTACTTC. The V gene is TRBV7-9, the J gene TRBJ2-5, with 10 bases aligning to TRBD1. Germline V CDR1 and CDR2: SEHNR, FQNEAQ (reference sequence). This CDR3 has 14 amino acids. V was clipped by 11 bases and J by 5 bases; unmatched bases: 11.

The table lists this clonotype with many counts. The chain is built from TRBV5-1 and TRBJ2-7; D not certain. Germline values: CDR1 SGHRS, CDR2 YFSETQ. CDR3 size: 13 residues. Trimming stripped 0 bases from V and 5 bases from J, with 9 bases between. Written as DNA, the CDR3 is TGCGCCAGCAGCTTGGCCGTTAAGGACGAGCAGTACTTC. Protein sequence: CASSLAVKDEQYF.

This clonotype was detected ten times or more. The chain links TRBV27 to TRBJ2-7; 7 nucleotides line up with TRBD2. The germline CDR1 and CDR2 sequences are MNHEY and SMNVEV (reference sequence). CDR3 length: 14 amino acids. The V segment lost 1 base and the J segment 3 bases; nucleotides outside the gene matches: 3. The CDR3, as DNA: TGTGCCAGCAGTTTATGGGGGGGGATCTACGAGCAGTACTTC. This translates into CASSLWGGIYEQYF.